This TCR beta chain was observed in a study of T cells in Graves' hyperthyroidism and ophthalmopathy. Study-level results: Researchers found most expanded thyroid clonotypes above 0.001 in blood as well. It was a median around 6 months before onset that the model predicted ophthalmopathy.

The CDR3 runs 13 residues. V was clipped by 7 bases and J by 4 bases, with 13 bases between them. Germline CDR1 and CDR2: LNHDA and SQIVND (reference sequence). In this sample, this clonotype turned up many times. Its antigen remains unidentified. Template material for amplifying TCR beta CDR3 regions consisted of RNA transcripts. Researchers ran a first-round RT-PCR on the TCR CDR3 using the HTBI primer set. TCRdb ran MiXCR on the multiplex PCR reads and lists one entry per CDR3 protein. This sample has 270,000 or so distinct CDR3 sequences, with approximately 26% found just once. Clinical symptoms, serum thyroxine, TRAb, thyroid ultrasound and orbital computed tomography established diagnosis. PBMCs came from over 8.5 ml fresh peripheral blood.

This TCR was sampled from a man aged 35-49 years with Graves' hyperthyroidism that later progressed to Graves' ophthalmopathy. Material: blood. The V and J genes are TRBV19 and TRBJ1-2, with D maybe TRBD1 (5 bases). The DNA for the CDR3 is TGTGCCAGTACTCCGGACATTCTCTATGGCTACACCTTC. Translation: CASTPDILYGYTF.